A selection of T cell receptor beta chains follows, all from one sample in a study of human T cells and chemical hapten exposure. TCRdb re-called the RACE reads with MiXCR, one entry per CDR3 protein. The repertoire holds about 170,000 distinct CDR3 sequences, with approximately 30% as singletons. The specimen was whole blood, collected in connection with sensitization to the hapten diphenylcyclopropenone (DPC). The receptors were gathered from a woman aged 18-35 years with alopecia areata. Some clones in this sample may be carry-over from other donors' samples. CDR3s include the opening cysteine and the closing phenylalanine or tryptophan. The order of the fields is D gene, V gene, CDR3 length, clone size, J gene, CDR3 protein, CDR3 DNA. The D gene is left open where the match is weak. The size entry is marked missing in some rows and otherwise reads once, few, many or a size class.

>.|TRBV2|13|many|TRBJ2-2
CASKVLNTGELFF
TGTGCCAGCAAAGTGCTGAACACCGGGGAGCTGTTTTTT
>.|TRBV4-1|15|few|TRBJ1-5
CASSQVRQQNQPQHF
TGCGCCAGCAGCCAAGTAAGGCAGCAGAATCAGCCCCAGCATTTT
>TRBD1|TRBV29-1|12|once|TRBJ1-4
CSGRQGDEKLFF
TGCAGCGGGAGACAGGGGGATGAAAAACTGTTTTTT
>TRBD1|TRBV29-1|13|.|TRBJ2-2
CSVRGQGTGELFF
TGCAGCGTTCGCGGACAGGGAACCGGGGAGCTGTTTTTT
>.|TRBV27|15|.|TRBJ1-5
CASSLSWSTLQPQHF
TGTGCCAGCAGTTTATCGTGGAGTACCCTGCAGCCCCAGCATTTT
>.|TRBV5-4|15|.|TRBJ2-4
CASSFRREIENIQYF
TGTGCCAGCAGCTTTCGCAGGGAGATAGAAAACATTCAGTACTTC
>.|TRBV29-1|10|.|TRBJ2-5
CSVGEETQYF
TGCAGCGTTGGCGAAGAGACCCAGTACTTC
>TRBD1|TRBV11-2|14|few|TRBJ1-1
CASSLQGAWTEAFF
TGTGCCAGCAGCTTGCAGGGGGCCTGGACTGAAGCTTTCTTT
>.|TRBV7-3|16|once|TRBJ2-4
CASSLGQGPQKNIQYF
TGTGCCAGCAGCTTAGGTCAGGGGCCCCAGAAAAACATTCAGTACTTC
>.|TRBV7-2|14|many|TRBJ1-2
CASSLRTANYGYTF
TGTGCCAGCAGCCTCCGGACAGCTAACTATGGCTACACCTTC
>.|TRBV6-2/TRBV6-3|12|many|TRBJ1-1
CASRRGGTEAFF
TGTGCCAGCAGGAGAGGGGGCACTGAAGCTTTCTTT
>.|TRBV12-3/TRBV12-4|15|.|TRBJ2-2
CASSHHRGGTGELFF
TGTGCCAGCAGTCATCACAGGGGAGGCACCGGGGAGCTGTTTTTT
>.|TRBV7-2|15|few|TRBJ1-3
CASSLEGRAGNTIYF
TGTGCCAGCAGCTTAGAGGGCAGGGCTGGAAACACCATATATTTT
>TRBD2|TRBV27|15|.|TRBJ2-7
CASSLGLAELYEQYF
TGTGCCAGCAGTCTGGGACTAGCGGAGCTCTACGAGCAGTACTTC
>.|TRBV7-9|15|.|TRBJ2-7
CASSLPGVEGYEQYF
TGTGCCAGCAGCTTGCCTGGCGTCGAGGGCTACGAGCAGTACTTC
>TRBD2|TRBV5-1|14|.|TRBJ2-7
CASRGLAGPYEQYF
TGCGCCAGCAGGGGACTAGCGGGACCCTACGAGCAGTACTTC
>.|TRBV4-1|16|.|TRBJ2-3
CASSHGAYGDTDTQYF
TGCGCCAGCAGCCATGGGGCCTATGGGGACACAGATACGCAGTATTTT
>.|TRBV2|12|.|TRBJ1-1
CASSATATEAFF
TGTGCCAGCAGTGCGACAGCCACTGAAGCTTTCTTT
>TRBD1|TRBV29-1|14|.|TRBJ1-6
CSAEDRRSNSPLHF
TGCAGCGCAGAGGACAGGCGCTCCAATTCACCCCTCCACTTT
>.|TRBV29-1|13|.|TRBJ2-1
CSVATRAYNEQFF
TGCAGCGTTGCCACCCGGGCTTACAATGAGCAGTTCTTC
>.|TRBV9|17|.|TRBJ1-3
CASSVFQGPLSGNTIYF
TGTGCCAGCAGCGTTTTTCAGGGTCCTCTCTCTGGAAACACCATATATTTT
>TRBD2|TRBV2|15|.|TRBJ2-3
CASSPTSGDTDTQYF
TGTGCCAGCAGTCCGACTAGCGGGGACACAGATACGCAGTATTTT
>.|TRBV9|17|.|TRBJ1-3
CASSVEGRHHSGNTIYF
TGTGCCAGCAGCGTAGAGGGGCGGCATCACTCTGGAAACACCATATATTTT
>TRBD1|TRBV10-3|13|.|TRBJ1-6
CAISDRENSPLHF
TGTGCCATCAGCGACAGGGAAAATTCACCCCTCCACTTT
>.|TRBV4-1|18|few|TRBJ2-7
CASSQDHQGGGLAYEQYF
TGCGCCAGCAGCCAAGATCACCAGGGCGGCGGCCTGGCCTACGAGCAGTACTTC
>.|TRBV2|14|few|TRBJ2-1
CATRLKWDYNEQFF
TGTGCCACCCGACTCAAATGGGACTACAATGAGCAGTTCTTC